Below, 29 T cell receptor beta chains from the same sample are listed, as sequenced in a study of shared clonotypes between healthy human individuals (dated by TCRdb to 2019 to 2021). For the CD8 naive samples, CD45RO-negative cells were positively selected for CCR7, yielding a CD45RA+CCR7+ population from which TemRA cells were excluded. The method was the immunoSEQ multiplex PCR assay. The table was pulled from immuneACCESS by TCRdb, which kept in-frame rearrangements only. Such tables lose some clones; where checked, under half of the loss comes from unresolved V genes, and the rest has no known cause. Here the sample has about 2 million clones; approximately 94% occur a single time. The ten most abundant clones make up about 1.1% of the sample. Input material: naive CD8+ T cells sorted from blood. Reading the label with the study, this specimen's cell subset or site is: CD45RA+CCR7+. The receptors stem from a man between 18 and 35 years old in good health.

The CDR3 DNA follows: TGTGCCAGCAGACCTACAGGGGCATCCTACAATGAGCAGTTCTTC. It translates to CASRPTGASYNEQFF. This chain joins TRBV2 and TRBJ2-1, with 7 bases fitting TRBD1. With 6 bases clipped from V and 1 base from J, the junction kept 6 bases outside the gene matches. CDR3 length equals 15 residues. Germline V lookup: CDR1 SNHLY, CDR2 FYNNEI. The full variable domain, rest sourced from reference TRBV2 and TRBJ2-1, is EPEVTQTPSHQVTQMGQEVILRCVPISNHLYFYWYRQILGQKVEFLVSFYNNEISEKSEIFDDQFSVERPDGSNFTLKIRSTKLEDSAMYFCASRPTGASYNEQFFGPGTRLTVL.

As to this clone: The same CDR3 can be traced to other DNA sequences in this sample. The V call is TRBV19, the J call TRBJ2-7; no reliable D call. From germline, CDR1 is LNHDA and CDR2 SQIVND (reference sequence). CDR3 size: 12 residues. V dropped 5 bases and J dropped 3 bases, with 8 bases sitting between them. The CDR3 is CASSYPGYEQYF. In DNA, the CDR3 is TGTGCCAGTAGTTACCCCGGCTACGAGCAGTACTTC. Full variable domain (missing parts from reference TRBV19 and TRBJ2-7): DGGITQSPKYLFRKEGQNVTLSCEQNLNHDAMYWYRQDPGQGLRLIYYSQIVNDFQKGDIAEGYSVSREKKESFPLTVTSAQKNPTAFYLCASSYPGYEQYFGPGTRLTVT.

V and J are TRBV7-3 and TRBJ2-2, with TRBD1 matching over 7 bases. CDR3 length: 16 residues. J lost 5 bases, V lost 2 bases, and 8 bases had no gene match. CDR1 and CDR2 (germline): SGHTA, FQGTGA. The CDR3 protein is CASSLSVGGDTGELFF. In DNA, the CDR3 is TGTGCCAGCAGCTTATCGGTAGGGGGCGATACCGGGGAGCTGTTTTTT.

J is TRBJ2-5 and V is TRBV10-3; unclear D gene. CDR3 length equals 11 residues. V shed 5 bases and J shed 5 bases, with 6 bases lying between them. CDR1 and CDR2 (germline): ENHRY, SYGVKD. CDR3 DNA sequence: TGTGCCATCAGTCACGGGGAGACCCAGTACTTC. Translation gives CAISHGETQYF.

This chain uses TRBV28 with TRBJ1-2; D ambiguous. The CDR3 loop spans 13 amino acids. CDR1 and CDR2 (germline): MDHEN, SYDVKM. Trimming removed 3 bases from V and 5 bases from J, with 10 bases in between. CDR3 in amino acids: CASSLGRLYGYTF. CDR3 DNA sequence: TGTGCCAGCAGTTTGGGTCGACTTTATGGCTACACCTTC.

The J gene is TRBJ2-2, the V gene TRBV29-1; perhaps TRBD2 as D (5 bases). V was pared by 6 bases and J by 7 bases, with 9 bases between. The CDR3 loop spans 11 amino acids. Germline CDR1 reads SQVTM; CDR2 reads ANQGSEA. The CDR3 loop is CSVHEGGELFF. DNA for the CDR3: TGCAGCGTGCACGAGGGCGGGGAGCTGTTTTTT.

The CDR3 DNA reads TGTGCCAGTAGTATGGGACAGTTTAATGAAAAACTGTTTTTT. Residues: CASSMGQFNEKLFF. V usage is TRBV19 and J usage is TRBJ1-4, with TRBD1 identical over 7 bases. With V trimmed by 3 bases and J by 4 bases, 2 bases remained unmatched. Germline CDR1 is LNHDA and CDR2 is SQIVND (reference sequence). This CDR3 has 14 amino acids.

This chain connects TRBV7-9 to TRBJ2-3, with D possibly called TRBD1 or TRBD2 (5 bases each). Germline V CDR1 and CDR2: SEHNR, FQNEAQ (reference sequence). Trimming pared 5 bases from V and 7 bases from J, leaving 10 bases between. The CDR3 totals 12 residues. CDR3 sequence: CASSRGPYTQYF. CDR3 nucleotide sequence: TGTGCCAGCAGCCGGGGCCCGTATACGCAGTATTTT.

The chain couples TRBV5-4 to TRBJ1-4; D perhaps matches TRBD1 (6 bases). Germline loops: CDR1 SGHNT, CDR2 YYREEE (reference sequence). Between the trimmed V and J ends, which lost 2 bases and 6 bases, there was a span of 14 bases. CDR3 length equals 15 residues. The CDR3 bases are TGTGCCAGCAGCTTCGGCGAGAGGACAGATGAAAAACTGTTTTTT. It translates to CASSFGERTDEKLFF.

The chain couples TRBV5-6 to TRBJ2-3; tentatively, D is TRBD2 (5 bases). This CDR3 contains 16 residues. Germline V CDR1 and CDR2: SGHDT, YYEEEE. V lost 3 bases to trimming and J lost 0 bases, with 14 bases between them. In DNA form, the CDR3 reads TGTGCCAGCAGCTCGTGGACTGAGACTAGCACAGATACGCAGTATTTT. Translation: CASSSWTETSTDTQYF.

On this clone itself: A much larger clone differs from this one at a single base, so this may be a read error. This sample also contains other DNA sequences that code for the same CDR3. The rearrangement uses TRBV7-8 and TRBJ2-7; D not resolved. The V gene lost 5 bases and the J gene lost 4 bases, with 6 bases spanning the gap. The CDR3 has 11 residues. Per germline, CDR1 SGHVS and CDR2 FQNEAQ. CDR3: CASSPSYEQYF. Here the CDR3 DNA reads TGTGCCAGCAGCCCCTCTTACGAGCAGTACTTC.

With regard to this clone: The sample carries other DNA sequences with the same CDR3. The CDR3 reads CAISETGSNTEAFF. The CDR3 coding sequence is TGTGCCATCAGTGAGACAGGCTCGAACACTGAAGCTTTCTTT. This chain links TRBV10-3 with TRBJ1-1; D is perhaps TRBD1 (5 bases). The CDR3 is 14 amino acids. The germline gives CDR1 ENHRY, CDR2 SYGVKD. V was cut by 2 bases and J by 1 base, with 8 bases left in between.

The CDR3 DNA sequence: TGTGCCACCAGAGGTGGCTACGAGCAGTACTTC. Protein product: CATRGGYEQYF. The chain carries TRBV28 and TRBJ2-7; no clear D gene. Between the trimmed V and J ends, which lost 10 bases and 3 bases, there was a span of 10 bases. Germline V lookup: CDR1 MDHEN, CDR2 SYDVKM. The CDR3 consists of 11 residues.

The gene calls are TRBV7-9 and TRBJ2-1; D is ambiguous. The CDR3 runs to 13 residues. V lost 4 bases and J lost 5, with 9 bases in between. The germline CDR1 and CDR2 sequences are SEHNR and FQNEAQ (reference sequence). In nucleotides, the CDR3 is TGTGCCAGCAGCTCGGGCCCAGACAATGAGCAGTTCTTC. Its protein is CASSSGPDNEQFF.

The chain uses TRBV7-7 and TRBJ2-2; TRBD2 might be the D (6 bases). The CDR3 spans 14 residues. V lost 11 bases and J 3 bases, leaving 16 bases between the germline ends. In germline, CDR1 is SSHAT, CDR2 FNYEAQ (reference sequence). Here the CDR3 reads CASGGPHDTGELFF. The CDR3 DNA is TGTGCCTCTGGAGGGCCTCACGACACCGGGGAGCTGTTTTTT.

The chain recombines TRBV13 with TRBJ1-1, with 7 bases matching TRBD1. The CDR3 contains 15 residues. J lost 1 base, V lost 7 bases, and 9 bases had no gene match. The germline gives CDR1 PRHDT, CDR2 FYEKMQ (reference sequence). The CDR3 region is CASTQGGDPNTEAFF. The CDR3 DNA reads TGTGCCAGCACTCAAGGGGGCGACCCGAACACTGAAGCTTTCTTT.

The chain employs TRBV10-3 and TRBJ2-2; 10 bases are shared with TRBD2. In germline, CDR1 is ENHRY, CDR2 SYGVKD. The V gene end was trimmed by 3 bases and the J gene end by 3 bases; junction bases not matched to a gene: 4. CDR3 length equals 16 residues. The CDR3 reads CAISDWLAGDTGELFF. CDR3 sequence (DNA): TGTGCCATCAGTGATTGGCTAGCGGGGGACACCGGGGAGCTGTTTTTT.

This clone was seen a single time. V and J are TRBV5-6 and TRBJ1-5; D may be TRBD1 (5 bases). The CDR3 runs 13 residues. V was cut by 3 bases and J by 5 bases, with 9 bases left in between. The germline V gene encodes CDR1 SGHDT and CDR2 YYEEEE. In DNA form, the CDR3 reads TGTGCCAGCAGCTCCGAAGGGGATCAGCCCCAGCATTTT. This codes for CASSSEGDQPQHF.

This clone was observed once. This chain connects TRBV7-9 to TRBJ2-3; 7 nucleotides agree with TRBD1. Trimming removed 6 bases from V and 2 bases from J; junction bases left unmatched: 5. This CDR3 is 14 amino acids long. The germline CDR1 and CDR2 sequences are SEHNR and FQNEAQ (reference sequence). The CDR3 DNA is TGTGCCAGCAGTTGGGACAGCTCCACAGATACGCAGTATTTT. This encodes CASSWDSSTDTQYF.

CDR3 sequence (DNA): TGCGCCAGCAGCCAAGGAGACCACCCCAACACCGGGGAGCTGTTTTTT. It codes for CASSQGDHPNTGELFF. The chain employs TRBV4-1 and TRBJ2-2, with D uncertain. Trimming took 1 base from V and 2 from J, leaving 11 bases between them. The germline CDR1 and CDR2 sequences are MGHRA and YSYEKL. This CDR3 has 16 amino acids.

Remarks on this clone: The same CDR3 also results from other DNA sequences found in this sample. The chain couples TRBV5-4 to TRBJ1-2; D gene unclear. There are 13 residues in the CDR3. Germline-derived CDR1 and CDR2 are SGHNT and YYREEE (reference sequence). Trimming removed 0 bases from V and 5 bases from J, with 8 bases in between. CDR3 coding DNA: TGTGCCAGCAGCTTGGGGGGAAGTTATGGCTACACCTTC. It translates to CASSLGGSYGYTF.

CDR3 in DNA: TGTGCCATCAGTGAGTCGGGGGACTTCTTAGAGACCCAGTACTTC. Translation: CAISESGDFLETQYF. This chain connects TRBV10-3 to TRBJ2-5, with D maybe TRBD2 (6 bases). Per germline, CDR1 ENHRY and CDR2 SYGVKD. V was cut by 0 bases and J by 4 bases, with 12 bases left in between. The CDR3 totals 15 residues.

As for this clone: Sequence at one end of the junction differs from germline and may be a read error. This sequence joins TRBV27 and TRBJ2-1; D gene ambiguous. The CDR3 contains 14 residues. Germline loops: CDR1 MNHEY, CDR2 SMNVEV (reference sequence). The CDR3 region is CASRLYSSYNEQFF. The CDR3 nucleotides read TGTGCCAGCAGGTTATATAGCTCCTACAATGAGCAGTTCTTC.

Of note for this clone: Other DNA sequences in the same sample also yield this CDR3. Here the CDR3 DNA reads TGTGCCAGCAGTTTAGAGAGCTCCTACGAGCAGTACTTC. Amino acid sequence: CASSLESSYEQYF. V gene TRBV27 combines with J gene TRBJ2-7; D remains ambiguous. Trimming left V 2 bases short and J 0 bases short, with 5 bases between. The length of the CDR3 is 13 residues. Looked up from germline, CDR1 is MNHEY and CDR2 is SMNVEV (reference sequence).

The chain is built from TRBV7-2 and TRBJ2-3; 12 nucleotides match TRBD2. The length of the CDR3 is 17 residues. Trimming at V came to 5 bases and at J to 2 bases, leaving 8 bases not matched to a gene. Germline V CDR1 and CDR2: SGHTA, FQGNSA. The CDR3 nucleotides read TGTGCCAGCAGCGCTCGACTAGCGGGAGACCTCACAGATACGCAGTATTTT. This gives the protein CASSARLAGDLTDTQYF. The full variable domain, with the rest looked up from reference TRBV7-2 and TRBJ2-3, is GAGVSQSPSNKVTEKGKDVELRCDPISGHTALYWYRQSLGQGLEFLIYFQGNSAPDKSGLPSDRFSAERTGGSVSTLTIQRTQQEDSAVYLCASSARLAGDLTDTQYFGPGTRLTVL.

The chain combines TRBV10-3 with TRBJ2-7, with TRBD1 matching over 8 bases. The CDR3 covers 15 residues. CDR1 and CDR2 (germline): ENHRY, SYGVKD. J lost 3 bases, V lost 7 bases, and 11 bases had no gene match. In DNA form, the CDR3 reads TGTGCCATCATAGAAGAAGGAACAGGGGGCTACGAGCAGTACTTC. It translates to CAIIEEGTGGYEQYF.

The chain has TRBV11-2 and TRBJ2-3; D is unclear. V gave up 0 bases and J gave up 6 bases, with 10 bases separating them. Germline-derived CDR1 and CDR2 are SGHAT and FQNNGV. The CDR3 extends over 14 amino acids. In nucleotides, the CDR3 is TGTGCCAGCAGCTTAGAGAGGCTACCCGATACGCAGTATTTT. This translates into CASSLERLPDTQYF.

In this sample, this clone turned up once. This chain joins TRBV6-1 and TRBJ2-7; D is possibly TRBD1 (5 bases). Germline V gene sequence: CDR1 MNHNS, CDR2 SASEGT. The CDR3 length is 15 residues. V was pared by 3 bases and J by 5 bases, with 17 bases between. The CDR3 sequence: CASSDRQGPNHEQYF. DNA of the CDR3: TGTGCCAGCAGTGATAGGCAGGGCCCGAACCACGAGCAGTACTTC.

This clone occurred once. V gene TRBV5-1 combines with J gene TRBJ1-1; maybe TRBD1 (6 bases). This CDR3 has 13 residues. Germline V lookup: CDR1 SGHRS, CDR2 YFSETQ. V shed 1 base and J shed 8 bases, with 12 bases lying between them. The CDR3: CASSLSPDREAFF. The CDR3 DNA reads TGCGCCAGCAGCTTGAGCCCGGACAGAGAAGCTTTCTTT.